This paragraph reports one T cell receptor beta chain. Its antigen is unknown. This CDR3 contains 15 residues. Deletions cut 4 bases from V and 8 bases from J, with 19 bases between. The germline V gene encodes CDR1 MNHEY and CDR2 SMNVEV (reference sequence). The data originate from a study of graft-versus-host responses after intestinal transplantation. Study summary: Recipients got multivisceral, liver-intestinal, or isolated intestinal transplants. Whole-study findings and limits: Peak circulating GvH clone levels were associated with early post-transplant HvG declines.

TCRdb's table, derived via immunoSEQ multiplex PCR, lists solely in-frame clones and lacks some. The sample yields under 150,000 clones, 90% seen once. The chain uses TRBV27 and TRBJ2-3; possible D gene TRBD2, 7 bases. This receptor was obtained from a human donor who received an intestinal transplant. This specimen was unstimulated CD4+ T cells sorted from spleen or lymph node cells, taken before intestinal transplant. The CDR3 nucleotides are TGTGCCAGCAGTTGGGGGGGGGACATCCCAGGTACGCAGTATTTT. This codes for CASSWGGDIPGTQYF.